This record concerns one T cell receptor (beta chain) sequence. Profiling relied on immunoSEQ multiplex PCR, and the TCRdb table lists in-frame clones only, not all of them. The repertoire holds about 35,000 clones, with roughly 80% as singletons. These data belong to a study of blood T cell repertoires in COVID-19. CDR1 is LGHDT and CDR2 is YNNKEL in the germline V gene (reference sequence). CDR3 length: 16 amino acids. Trimming shortened V by 1 base and J by 6 bases, and 15 bases separated the two germline ends. This chain joins TRBV3-1 (or the pseudogene TRBV3-2) and TRBJ1-4; D gene uncertain. The material sequenced was peripheral blood. The receptor was isolated from a man between 60 and 70 years old in a cohort sampled during active COVID-19. CDR3 bases: TGTGCCAGCAGCCAAGGGGCGGGGAGGCGAGATGAAAAACTGTTTTTT. Translation gives CASSQGAGRRDEKLFF.